This T cell receptor beta chain came from a study of OX40 agonist ivuxolimab in advanced cancers. Overall study context: Patients were treated with intravenous ivuxolimab, dosed at 0.01 to 10 mg/kg and infused every 2 weeks. Partial responses occurred in Three dose-escalation patients, one with hepatocellular carcinoma and two with cutaneous melanoma. Study results and limitations: On average, CD8+ T cells showed a greater number of expanded clones than CD4+.

Regarding this clone: Its antigen is currently unknown.

Using immunoSEQ multiplex PCR, the repertoire was profiled, and TCRdb retains in-frame clones only, with some absent. The data show some 70,000 clones, with roughly 82% seen just once and 0.9% to 1.4% held by the top ten. J was trimmed by 0 bases and V by 6 bases; bases with no gene match: 5. The CDR3 extends over 15 amino acids. Germline V gene lookup returns CDR1 MGHDK and CDR2 SYGVNS. The chain carries TRBV25-1 and TRBJ1-3; 7 bases are a match to TRBD1. This sample comprised CD4+ or CD8+ T cells sorted from blood, obtained in a trial of the OX40 agonist ivuxolimab. This TCR was recovered from an adult with an advanced solid tumor such as melanoma, head and neck, liver or kidney cancer. This CDR3 reads CASRGQPSSGNTIYF. CDR3 DNA sequence: TGTGCCAGCAGGGGACAGCCATCCTCTGGAAACACCATATATTTT.